The sequence of this TCR beta chain was determined in a study of T cells after yellow fever vaccination. General study points: Shared CD4/CD8 clonotypes were a small share, likely from convergent recombination. After the booster, approximately 96% of CD4 and about nine tenths of CD8 primary-response clones were re-detected. It was the secondary response that reached its peak faster, day 5 versus 15, but it was weaker.

This clonotype was seen only a few times. The antigen is not known. Mismatch with germline at one junction end may stem from a read error. Making TCR cDNA involved 5'RACE template switching, which added UMIs and a universal primer site. TCRdb reanalysed the 5' RACE reads using MiXCR and keeps one entry per CDR3 protein. The sample holds fewer than 350,000 distinct CDR3 sequences, approximately 4% seen once. Germline V lookup: CDR1 SSHAT, CDR2 FNYEAQ (reference sequence). The CDR3 covers 15 residues. The rearrangement uses TRBV7-7 and TRBJ2-5, with TRBD2 matching 9 bases. The specimen comprised PBMCs, sampled 15 days after the yellow fever booster vaccination. The receptor's source is a man aged 18 to 29 who received the YFV17D yellow fever vaccine. The CDR3 spells CASSSGAGGKETQYF. DNA for the CDR3: TGTGCTAGCAGTTCCGGGGCGGGGGGGAAAGAGACCCAGTACTTC.